This TCR beta chain stems from a study of post-analysis software for immune sequencing data. Study summary: Relapsing-remitting, secondary progressive and progressive-relapsing multiple sclerosis were all included among the disease courses.

On this clonotype itself: As yet, its antigen is unknown.

Points from the study as a whole: People with multiple sclerosis had a significantly lower normalized Chao1 diversity than controls did. Co-batched samples clustered tightly together by F measure.

The TCR beta cDNA libraries carried unique molecular identifiers. Between about 0.85 and 10 million T cells gave rise to 450,000 to 650,000 cDNA molecules. TCRdb itself ran the PCR reads through MiXCR, one entry per CDR3 protein. The table includes about 540,000 distinct CDR3 sequences, 30% to 40% detected once. What was sequenced was blood. The sequence derives from a girl aged 2-17 years with multiple sclerosis.

The CDR3 sequence: CASSLASANIQYF. In DNA form, the CDR3 reads TGTGCCAGCAGCTTGGCTTCGGCAAACATTCAGTACTTC. The V gene is TRBV5-6, the J gene TRBJ2-4; D gene unclear. Germline CDR1 SGHDT, CDR2 YYEEEE. Trimming took off 0 bases at V and 6 bases at J, with 7 bases between the two ends. This CDR3 region has 13 residues.